This entry concerns a single TCR beta chain. The data are from a study of blood T cell repertoires in COVID-19. Participants came from about two dozen US areas, aged roughly 18 to 89 years. The study assigned cohorts using participant-reported clinical history. Clones were sequenced by immunoSEQ multiplex PCR, and TCRdb holds only the in-frame ones, with some missing. The sample carries about 230,000 clones, roughly 91% recorded once. Germline lookup yields CDR1 SGHAT and CDR2 FQNNGV. The CDR3 sequence is 16 residues long. V lost 6 bases to trimming and J lost 0 bases; unmatched junction nucleotides: 10.

The chain links TRBV11-2 to TRBJ1-1; 7 nucleotides match TRBD1. The sequenced sample consisted of PBMCs or T cells enriched from blood (not recorded which). This clonotype was obtained from a woman in her 30s with acute COVID-19. The CDR3 is CASRQTQGTVNTEAFF. The CDR3 DNA follows: TGTGCCAGCAGGCAAACACAGGGGACTGTGAACACTGAAGCTTTCTTT.